This TCR beta chain was retrieved from a study of blood T cells in healthy people across ages. Deletions cut 0 bases from V and 3 bases from J, with 9 bases between. CDR3 size: 14 residues. Germline V gene data show CDR1 as LGHNA and CDR2 as YSLEER. Overall study results and limits: Without sorted subsets, naive and antigen-experienced compartments could not be conclusively compared. Higher diversity and more naive CD4+ cells were features of long-lived donors, compared to aged donors.

Isolated PBMCs totaled at least 6 million in each sample. A second PCR, run for roughly 7 to 11 cycles, used a sample-barcoded 5' primer plus a J-beta primer mix. A template-switch adaptor that had 12 random nucleotides put a tag on each cDNA molecule. Via MiXCR, TCRdb re-called the 5' RACE reads, giving one row per CDR3 protein. The sample has about 780,000 distinct CDR3 sequences, 55% to 65% seen once; the top ten hold about a quarter. This clonotype was counted ten times or more. Its specificity is unknown. This clonotype originated in a young man in good health. The specimen sequenced was blood. This chain links TRBV4-3 with TRBJ2-7; no clear D. The CDR3 DNA is TGCGCCAGCAGCCAAGAGACACCAGGCTACGAGCAGTACTTC. Protein product: CASSQETPGYEQYF.